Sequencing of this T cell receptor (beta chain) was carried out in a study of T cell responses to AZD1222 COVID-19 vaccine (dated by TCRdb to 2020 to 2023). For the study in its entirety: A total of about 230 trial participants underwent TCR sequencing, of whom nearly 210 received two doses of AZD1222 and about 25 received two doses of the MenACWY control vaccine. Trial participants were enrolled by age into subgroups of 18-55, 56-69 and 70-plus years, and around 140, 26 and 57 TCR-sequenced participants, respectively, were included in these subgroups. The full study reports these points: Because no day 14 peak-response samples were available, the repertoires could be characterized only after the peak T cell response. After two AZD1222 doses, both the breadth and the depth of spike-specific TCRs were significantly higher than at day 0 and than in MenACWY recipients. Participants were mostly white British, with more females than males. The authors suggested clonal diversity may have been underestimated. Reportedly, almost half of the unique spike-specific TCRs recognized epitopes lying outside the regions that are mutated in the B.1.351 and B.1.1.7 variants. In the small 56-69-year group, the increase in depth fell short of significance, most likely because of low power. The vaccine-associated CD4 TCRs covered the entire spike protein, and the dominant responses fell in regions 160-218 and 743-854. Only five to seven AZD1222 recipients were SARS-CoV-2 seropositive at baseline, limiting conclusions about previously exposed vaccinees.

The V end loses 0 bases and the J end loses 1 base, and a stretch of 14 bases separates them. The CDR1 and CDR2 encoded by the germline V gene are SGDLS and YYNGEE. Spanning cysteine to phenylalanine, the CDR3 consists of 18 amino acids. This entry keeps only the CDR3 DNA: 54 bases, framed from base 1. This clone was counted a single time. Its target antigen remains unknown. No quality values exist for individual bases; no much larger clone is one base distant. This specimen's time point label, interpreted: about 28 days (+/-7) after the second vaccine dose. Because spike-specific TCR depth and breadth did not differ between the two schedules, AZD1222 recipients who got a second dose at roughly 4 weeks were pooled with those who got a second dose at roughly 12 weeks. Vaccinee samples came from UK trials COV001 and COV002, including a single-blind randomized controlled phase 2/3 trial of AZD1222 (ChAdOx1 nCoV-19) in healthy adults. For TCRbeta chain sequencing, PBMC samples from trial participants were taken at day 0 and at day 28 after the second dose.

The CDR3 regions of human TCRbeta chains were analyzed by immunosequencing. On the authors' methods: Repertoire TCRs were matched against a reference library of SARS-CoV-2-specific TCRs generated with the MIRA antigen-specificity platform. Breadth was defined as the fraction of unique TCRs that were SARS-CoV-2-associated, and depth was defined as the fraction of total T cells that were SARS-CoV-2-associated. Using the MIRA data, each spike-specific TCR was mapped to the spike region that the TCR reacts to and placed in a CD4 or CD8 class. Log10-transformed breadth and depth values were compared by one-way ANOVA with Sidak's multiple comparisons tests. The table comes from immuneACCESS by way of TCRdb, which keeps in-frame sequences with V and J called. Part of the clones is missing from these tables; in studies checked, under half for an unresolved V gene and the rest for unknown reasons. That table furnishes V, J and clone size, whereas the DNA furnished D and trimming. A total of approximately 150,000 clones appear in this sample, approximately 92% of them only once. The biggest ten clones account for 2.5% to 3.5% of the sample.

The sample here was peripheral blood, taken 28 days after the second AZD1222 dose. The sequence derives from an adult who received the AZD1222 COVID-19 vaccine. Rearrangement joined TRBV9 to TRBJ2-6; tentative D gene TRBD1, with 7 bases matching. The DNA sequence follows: TGTGCCAGCAGCGTAGGTACTAGCAGGGGGTCTGGGGCCAACGTCCTGACTTTC. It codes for CASSVGTSRGSGANVLTF. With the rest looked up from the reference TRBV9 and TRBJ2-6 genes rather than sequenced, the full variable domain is DSGVTQTPKHLITATGQRVTLRCSPRSGDLSVYWYQQSLDQGLQFLIQYYNGEERAKGNILERFSAQQFPDLHSELNLSSLELGDSALYFCASSVGTSRGSGANVLTFGAGSRLTVL.